These 9 T cell receptor beta chains share one sample of origin, sequenced in a study of Graves' ophthalmopathy and Graves' hyperthyroidism (dated by TCRdb to 2016 to 2018). TCRdb records Illumina HiSeq 2000 as the sequencer. TCR beta CDR3 regions were amplified from RNA transcripts for repertoire sequencing. HTBI primers and the Qiagen OneStep RT-PCR kit were used in a first-round RT-PCR, which was followed by a second-round multiplex PCR, size selection and purification. The raw public reads went through TCRdb reprocessing: fastp at Q25, MiXCR clone calling, in-frame beta chains kept. Every distinct CDR3 protein forms one entry, paired with its most common genes and DNA. The sample records about 390,000 distinct CDR3 sequences, 15% to 20% of which are singletons. Around 2.4% of the sample is taken by the ten largest. Sequencing used peripheral blood. These receptors were taken from an adult woman with stable Graves' hyperthyroidism.

In this sample, this clonotype turned up many times. The chain combines TRBV6-1 with TRBJ1-2, with D tentatively TRBD1 (6 bases). The germline gives CDR1 MNHNS, CDR2 SASEGT. The CDR3 covers 10 residues. The V and J ends lost 5 bases and 11 bases respectively, with 9 bases between them. CDR3 region: CASSHRAYTF. CDR3 DNA sequence: TGTGCCAGCAGTCACAGGGCTTACACCTTC.

This clonotype was counted at least ten times. The chain combines TRBV6-1 with TRBJ2-5; maybe TRBD1 (6 bases). The CDR3 covers 14 residues. Germline V lookup: CDR1 MNHNS, CDR2 SASEGT. With 4 bases removed from V and 4 bases from J, the gap between germline ends came to 13 bases. CDR3 nucleotide sequence: TGTGCCAGCAGTGCCACAGGGTTGTCAGAGACCCAGTACTTC. Translation: CASSATGLSETQYF.

This clonotype was counted many times. The chain recombines TRBV6-1 with TRBJ1-2; 7 bases match TRBD1. The CDR3 covers 16 residues. V lost 2 bases, J lost 8 bases, and 14 bases stayed unmatched. Looked up from germline, CDR1 is MNHNS and CDR2 is SASEGT. The CDR3 here is CASSERRRRQGRGYTF. The CDR3 coding sequence is TGTGCCAGCAGTGAAAGAAGGAGGAGACAGGGACGGGGCTACACCTTC.

This clonotype was seen ten or more times. This chain joins TRBV27 and TRBJ1-2; D is unclear. The V gene lost 3 bases and the J gene lost 7 bases, with 18 bases spanning the gap. The germline V gene encodes CDR1 MNHEY and CDR2 SMNVEV (reference sequence). This CDR3 has 15 amino acids. The CDR3, as DNA: TGTGCCAGCAGTTTGCTGCCCCGTTCGGGGAGTGGCTACACCTTC. Its protein is CASSLLPRSGSGYTF.

Ten or more counts support this clonotype. The chain combines TRBV4-1 with TRBJ1-5, with TRBD1 identical over 7 bases. Germline V CDR1 and CDR2: MGHRA, YSYEKL. This CDR3 is built from 15 residues. V was pared by 3 bases and J by 0 bases, with 2 bases of the junction left unmatched. The CDR3 coding sequence is TGCGCCAGCAGCCATGGGACAGTTAGCAATCAGCCCCAGCATTTT. Translated, it gives CASSHGTVSNQPQHF.

This clonotype was seen at least ten times. CDR3 nucleotide sequence: TGTGCCAGTCTAAAGGTAAACCGCTGGATCAATGAGCAGTTCTTC. Protein sequence: CASLKVNRWINEQFF. The chain couples TRBV6-2 or TRBV6-3 to TRBJ2-1; the D is unclear. This CDR3 comprises 15 residues. Trimming removed 9 bases from V and 6 bases from J, with 21 bases in between. Per germline, CDR1 MNHEY and CDR2 SVGEGT.

This clonotype was found many times. The chain recombines TRBV7-3 with TRBJ2-7, with D possibly being TRBD1 (5 bases). The germline V gene encodes CDR1 SGHTA and CDR2 FQGTGA. CDR3 length equals 13 residues. V lost 2 bases and J lost 3, with 8 bases in between. CDR3 protein: CASSLDSYYEQYF. In DNA, the CDR3 is TGTGCCAGCAGCTTAGACAGCTACTACGAGCAGTACTTC.

This clonotype turned up a few times. The J gene is TRBJ2-7, the V gene TRBV7-9; D remains unclear. This CDR3 comprises 11 residues. V lost 5 bases and J lost 5, with 7 bases in between. Germline values: CDR1 SEHNR, CDR2 FQNEAQ (reference sequence). The CDR3 spells CASSNVNEQYF. The CDR3 nucleotides read TGTGCCAGCAGCAATGTAAACGAGCAGTACTTC. Full variable domain (outside the CDR3, taken from reference TRBV7-9 and TRBJ2-7): DTGVSQNPRHKITKRGQNVTFRCDPISEHNRLYWYRQTLGQGPEFLTYFQNEAQLEKSRLLSDRFSAERPKGSFSTLEIQRTEQGDSAMYLCASSNVNEQYFGPGTRLTVT.

The chain employs TRBV6-1 and TRBJ1-6; unclear D gene. Germline CDR1 MNHNS, CDR2 SASEGT. Trimming shortened V by 8 bases and J by 4 bases, and 9 bases separated the two germline ends. The CDR3 is 13 residues long. The CDR3 protein is CASDSEYNSPLHF. CDR3 sequence (DNA): TGTGCCAGCGATAGCGAGTATAATTCACCCCTCCACTTT.